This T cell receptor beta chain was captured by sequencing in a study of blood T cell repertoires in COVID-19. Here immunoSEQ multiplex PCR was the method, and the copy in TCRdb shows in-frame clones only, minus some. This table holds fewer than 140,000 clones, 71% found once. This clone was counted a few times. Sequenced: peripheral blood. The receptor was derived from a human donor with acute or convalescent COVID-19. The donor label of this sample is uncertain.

The CDR3 sequence: CASNRVGETQYF. In nucleotides, the CDR3 is TGCGCCAGCAACAGGGTTGGGGAGACCCAGTACTTC. V gene TRBV5-1 combines with J gene TRBJ2-5; D is possibly TRBD1 (6 bases). This CDR3 region has 12 residues. The V gene's germline CDR1 is SGHRS and CDR2 YFSETQ. Trimming shortened V by 6 bases and J by 5 bases, and 11 bases separated the two germline ends.